This record concerns one T cell receptor beta chain sequence. What it binds is not known. This record comes from a study of T cells expressing NK-cell markers. General study findings and limits: It is unclear if expanded NKG2C-expressing clones target HCMV antigens.

CDR1 is SGDLS and CDR2 is YYNGEE in the germline V gene. There are 13 residues in the CDR3. Using the 5' RACE reads, TCRdb records one entry per CDR3 protein without DNA. The table lists over 150,000 distinct CDR3 sequences. This receptor was taken from a woman in her forties or fifties in good health. The chain carries TRBV9 and TRBJ2-5. Sequencing used blood T cells: a sorted CD56 or NKG2C T cell subset, CD4+ or CD8+ T cells, or bulk PBMC T cells (not recorded which). This chain's CDR3 is CASSVGKGGTQYF.